This TCR beta chain was found in a study of blood T cell repertoires in COVID-19. The CDR3 covers 13 residues. V was pared by 9 bases and J by 2 bases, with 13 bases between. Germline-derived CDR1 and CDR2 are LNHDA and SQIVND (reference sequence). Original methodology: Amplified reference gene primers provided the basis for estimating nucleated cell counts. Some clones are missing from TCRdb's copy, which holds only in-frame ones; the method was immunoSEQ multiplex PCR. V, J and clone size reflect that table, while D and trimming were determined from the DNA. The sample lists 150,000 to 200,000 clones, over 75% seen once, with 15% to 20% in the top ten.

Sequencing input: peripheral blood. This chain joins TRBV19 and TRBJ1-2, with a tentative D call TRBD1 (6 bases). This receptor was identified in a person between 70 and 80 years old with COVID-19, enrolled during active disease. CDR3 region: CASTGILNYGYTF. CDR3 coding DNA: TGTGCCAGCACAGGGATTCTCAACTATGGCTACACCTTC.